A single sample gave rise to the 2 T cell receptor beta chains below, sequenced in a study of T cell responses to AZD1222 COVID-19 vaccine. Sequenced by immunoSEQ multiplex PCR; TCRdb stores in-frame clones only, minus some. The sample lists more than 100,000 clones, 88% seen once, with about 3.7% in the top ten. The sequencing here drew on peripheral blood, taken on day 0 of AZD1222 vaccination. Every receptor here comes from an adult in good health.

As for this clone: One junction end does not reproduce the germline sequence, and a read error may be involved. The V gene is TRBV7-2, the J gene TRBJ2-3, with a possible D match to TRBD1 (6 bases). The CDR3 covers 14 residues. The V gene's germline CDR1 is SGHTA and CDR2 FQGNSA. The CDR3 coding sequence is TGTGCCACCAGCTCATGGGGGCCGGCCCCTACGCAGTATTTT. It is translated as CATSSWGPAPTQYF.

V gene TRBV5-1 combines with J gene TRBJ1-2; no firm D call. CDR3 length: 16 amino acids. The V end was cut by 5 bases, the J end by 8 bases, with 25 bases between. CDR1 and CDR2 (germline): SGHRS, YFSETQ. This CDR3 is CASRTARHGTIKGYTF. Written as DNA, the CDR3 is TGCGCCAGCAGGACGGCCAGACACGGTACTATCAAAGGCTACACCTTC.